This T cell receptor (beta chain) was recovered during a study of glioma-infiltrating T cells after dendritic cell vaccination. Study-level background: Glioblastoma patients came from Phase I and II dendritic cell vaccination trials. Dendritic cells derived from monocytes and pulsed with autologous tumor lysate formed the vaccine.

CDR1 and CDR2 from the germline V gene are MNHEY and SVGAGI. V lost 0 bases to trimming and J lost 4 bases, with 7 bases between them. The CDR3 covers 13 residues. Time point specified: after dendritic cell vaccination, including at tumor progression/relapse. Patients had residual fresh-frozen tumor tissue and more than two years of survival data. The primer mix had 60 V beta and 13 J beta primers. The table came from immunoSEQ multiplex PCR; TCRdb's copy has only in-frame clones and leaves some out. The sample records fewer than 90,000 clones, 83% being singletons. This TCR derives from a human donor with glioblastoma. The sample consisted of blood, taken after dendritic cell vaccination. The chain is built from TRBV6-5 and TRBJ2-7, with D perhaps matching TRBD2 (5 bases). In DNA form, the CDR3 reads TGTGCCAGCAGTTACTCTCGGGGTTACGAGCAGTACTTC. Its translation is CASSYSRGYEQYF.